The sequence of this T cell receptor (beta chain) was determined in a study of regulatory T cells in long-lasting Graves disease. Assembly of TCR beta libraries relied on iRepertoire HTBI primers together with Arm-PCR of CDR3 regions. Per the study methods: The samples yielded 50 to 80 TRBV and about 15 TRBJ segments. TCRdb processed the multiplex PCR reads anew with MiXCR; each CDR3 protein has one entry. TCRdb's processing, not the study's, gives the V and J calls here. This repertoire shows a few hundred thousand distinct CDR3 sequences, around 17% found once; its top ten account for less than 35%. V dropped 2 bases and J dropped 2 bases, with 11 bases sitting between them. Germline V gene sequence: CDR1 SEHNR, CDR2 FQNEAQ (reference sequence). The CDR3 runs to 15 residues. Time point in this sample: newly diagnosed GD, antithyroid drugs for less than 3 months. From RNA extracted from PBMCs, the TCR library was made.

At least ten counts were recorded for this clonotype. Another study also made use of these data, one on T cells in Graves' hyperthyroidism and ophthalmopathy. This second study says: Exclusion of a patient resulted from uncontrolled infection, other autoimmune disease, pregnancy or lactation. Initially, a first-round RT-PCR of the TCR CDR3 employed the HTBI primer set.

The chain combines TRBV7-9 with TRBJ2-3; tentatively, D is TRBD1 (5 bases). The sequence was collected from a man in his forties or fifties with Graves disease. This specimen consisted of peripheral blood mononuclear cells (PBMCs), obtained at new diagnosis, from a patient treated with antithyroid drugs. In DNA form, the CDR3 reads TGTGCCAGCAGCTTAATGGGGCTAGACACAGATACGCAGTATTTT. This encodes CASSLMGLDTDTQYF.